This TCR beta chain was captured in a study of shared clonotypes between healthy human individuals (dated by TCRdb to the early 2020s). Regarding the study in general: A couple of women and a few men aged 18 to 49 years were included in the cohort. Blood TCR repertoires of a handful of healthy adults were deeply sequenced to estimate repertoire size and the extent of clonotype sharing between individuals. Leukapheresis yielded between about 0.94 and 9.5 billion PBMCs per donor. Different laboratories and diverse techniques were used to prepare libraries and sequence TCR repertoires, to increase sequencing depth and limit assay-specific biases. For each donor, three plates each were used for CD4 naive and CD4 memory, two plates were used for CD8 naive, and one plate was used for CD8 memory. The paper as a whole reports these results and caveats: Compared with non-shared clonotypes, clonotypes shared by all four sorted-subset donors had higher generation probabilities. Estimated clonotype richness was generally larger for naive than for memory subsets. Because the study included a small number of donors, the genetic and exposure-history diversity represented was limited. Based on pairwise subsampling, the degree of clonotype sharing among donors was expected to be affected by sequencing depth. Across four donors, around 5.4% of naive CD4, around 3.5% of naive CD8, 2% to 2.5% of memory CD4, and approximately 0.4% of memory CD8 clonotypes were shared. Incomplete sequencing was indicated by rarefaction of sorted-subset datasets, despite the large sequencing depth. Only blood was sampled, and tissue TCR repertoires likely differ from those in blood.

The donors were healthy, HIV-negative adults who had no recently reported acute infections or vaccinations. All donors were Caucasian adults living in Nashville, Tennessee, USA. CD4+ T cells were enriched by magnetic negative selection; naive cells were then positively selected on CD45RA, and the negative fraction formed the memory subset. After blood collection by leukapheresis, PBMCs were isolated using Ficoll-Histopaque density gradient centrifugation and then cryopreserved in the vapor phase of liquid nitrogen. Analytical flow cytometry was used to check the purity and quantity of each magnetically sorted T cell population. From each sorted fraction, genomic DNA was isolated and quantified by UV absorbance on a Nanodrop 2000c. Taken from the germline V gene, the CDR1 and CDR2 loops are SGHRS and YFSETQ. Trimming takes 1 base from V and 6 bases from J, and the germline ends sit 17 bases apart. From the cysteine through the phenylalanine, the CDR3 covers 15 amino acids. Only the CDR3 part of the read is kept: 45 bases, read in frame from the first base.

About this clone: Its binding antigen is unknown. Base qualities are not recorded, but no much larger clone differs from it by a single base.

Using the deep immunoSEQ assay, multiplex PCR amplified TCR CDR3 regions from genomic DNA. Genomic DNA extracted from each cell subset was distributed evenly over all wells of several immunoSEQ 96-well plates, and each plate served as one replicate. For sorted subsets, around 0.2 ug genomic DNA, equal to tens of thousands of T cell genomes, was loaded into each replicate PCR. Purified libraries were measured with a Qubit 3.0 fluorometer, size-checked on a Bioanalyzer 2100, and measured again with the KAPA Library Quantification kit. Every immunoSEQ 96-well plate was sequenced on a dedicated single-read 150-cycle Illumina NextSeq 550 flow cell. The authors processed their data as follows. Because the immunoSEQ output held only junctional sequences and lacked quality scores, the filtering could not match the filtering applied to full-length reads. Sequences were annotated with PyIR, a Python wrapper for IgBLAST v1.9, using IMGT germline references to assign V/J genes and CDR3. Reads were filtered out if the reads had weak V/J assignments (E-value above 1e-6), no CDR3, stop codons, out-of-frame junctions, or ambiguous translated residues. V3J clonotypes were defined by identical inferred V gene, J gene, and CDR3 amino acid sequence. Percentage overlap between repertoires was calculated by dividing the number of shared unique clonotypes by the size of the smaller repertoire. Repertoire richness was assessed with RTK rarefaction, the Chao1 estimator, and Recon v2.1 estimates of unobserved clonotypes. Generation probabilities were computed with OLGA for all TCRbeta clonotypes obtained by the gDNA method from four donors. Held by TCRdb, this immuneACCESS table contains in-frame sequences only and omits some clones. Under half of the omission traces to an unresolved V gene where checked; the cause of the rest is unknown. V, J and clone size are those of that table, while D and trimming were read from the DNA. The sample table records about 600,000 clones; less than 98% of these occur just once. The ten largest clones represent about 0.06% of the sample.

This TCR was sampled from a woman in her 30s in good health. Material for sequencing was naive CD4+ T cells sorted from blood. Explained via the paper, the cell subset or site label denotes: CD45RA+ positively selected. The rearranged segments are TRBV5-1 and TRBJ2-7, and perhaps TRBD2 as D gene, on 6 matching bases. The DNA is TGCGCCAGCAGCTTGACGGGACTGCAGGCCTCCGAGCAGTACTTC. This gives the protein CASSLTGLQASEQYF. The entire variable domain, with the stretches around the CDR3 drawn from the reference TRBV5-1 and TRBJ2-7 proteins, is KAGVTQTPRYLIKTRGQQVTLSCSPISGHRSVSWYQQTPGQGLQFLFEYFSETQRNKGNFPGRFSGRQFSNSRSEMNVSTLELGDSALYLCASSLTGLQASEQYFGPGTRLTVT.